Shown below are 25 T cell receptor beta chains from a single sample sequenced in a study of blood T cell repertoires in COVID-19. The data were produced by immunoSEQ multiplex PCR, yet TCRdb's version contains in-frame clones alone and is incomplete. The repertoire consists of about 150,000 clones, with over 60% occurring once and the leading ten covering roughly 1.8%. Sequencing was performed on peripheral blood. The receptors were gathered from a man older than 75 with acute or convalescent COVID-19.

The CDR3 loop reads CASSLRRGGNQETQYF. The CDR3 coding sequence is TGTGCCAGCAGTTTAAGGCGGGGGGGGAACCAAGAGACCCAGTACTTC. The gene calls are TRBV27 and TRBJ2-5; TRBD2 matches at 9 bases. Germline CDR1 and CDR2: MNHEY and SMNVEV (reference sequence). Trimming removed 2 bases from V and 0 bases from J; junction bases left unmatched: 4. CDR3 length equals 16 residues.

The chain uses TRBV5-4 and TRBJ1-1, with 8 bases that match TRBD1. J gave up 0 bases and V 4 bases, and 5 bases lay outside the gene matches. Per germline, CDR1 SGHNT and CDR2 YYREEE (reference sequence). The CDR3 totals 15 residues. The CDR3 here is CASSRTGKLNTEAFF. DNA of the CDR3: TGTGCCAGCAGCCGGACAGGGAAATTGAACACTGAAGCTTTCTTT.

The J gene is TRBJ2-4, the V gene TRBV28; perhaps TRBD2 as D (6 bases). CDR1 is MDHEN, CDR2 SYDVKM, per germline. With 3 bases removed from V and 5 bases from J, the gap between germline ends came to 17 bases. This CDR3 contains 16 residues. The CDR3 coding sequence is TGTGCCAGCAGTTTGGGCGGGGCCCCTAGCCAAAACATTCAGTACTTC. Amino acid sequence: CASSLGGAPSQNIQYF.

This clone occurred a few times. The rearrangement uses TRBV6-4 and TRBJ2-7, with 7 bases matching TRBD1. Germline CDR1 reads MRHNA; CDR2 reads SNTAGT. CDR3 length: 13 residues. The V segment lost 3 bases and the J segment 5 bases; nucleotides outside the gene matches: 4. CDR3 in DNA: TGTGCCAGCAGTGAAGGGACAGTCCACGAGCAGTACTTC. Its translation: CASSEGTVHEQYF.

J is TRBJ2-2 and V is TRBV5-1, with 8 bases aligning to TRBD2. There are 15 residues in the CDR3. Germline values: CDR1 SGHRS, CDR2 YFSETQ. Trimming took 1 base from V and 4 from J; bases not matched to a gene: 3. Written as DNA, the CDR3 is TGCGCCAGCAGCTTGAACCTAGCGGGCACCGGGGAGCTGTTTTTT. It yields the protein CASSLNLAGTGELFF.

CDR3 DNA: TGTGCCAGCTTGGGGCCGACAGGGGGCTCCACTGAAGCTTTCTTT. Translating gives CASLGPTGGSTEAFF. The chain combines TRBV18 with TRBJ1-1; 10 bases fit TRBD1. V lost 7 bases to trimming and J lost 4 bases; unmatched junction nucleotides: 9. Germline CDR1 reads KGHSH; CDR2 reads LQKENI. This CDR3 is built from 15 residues.

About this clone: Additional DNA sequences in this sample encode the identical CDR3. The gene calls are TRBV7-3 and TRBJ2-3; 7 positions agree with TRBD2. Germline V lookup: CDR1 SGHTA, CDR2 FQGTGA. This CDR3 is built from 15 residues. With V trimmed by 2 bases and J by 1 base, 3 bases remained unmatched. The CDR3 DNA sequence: TGTGCCAGCAGCTTAGGCGGGGGTGGCACAGATACGCAGTATTTT. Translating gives CASSLGGGGTDTQYF.

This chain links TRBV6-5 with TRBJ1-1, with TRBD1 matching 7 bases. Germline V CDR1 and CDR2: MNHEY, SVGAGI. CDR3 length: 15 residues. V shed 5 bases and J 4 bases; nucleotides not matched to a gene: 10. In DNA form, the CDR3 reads TGTGCCAGCAGTCCACGACAGGGTAAGATCACTGAAGCTTTCTTT. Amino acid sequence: CASSPRQGKITEAFF.

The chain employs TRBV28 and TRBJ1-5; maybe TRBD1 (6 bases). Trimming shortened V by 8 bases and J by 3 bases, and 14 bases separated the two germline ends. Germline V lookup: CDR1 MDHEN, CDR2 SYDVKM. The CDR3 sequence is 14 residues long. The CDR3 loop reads CASRGGPPNQPQHF. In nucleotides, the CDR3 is TGTGCCAGCCGGGGGGGCCCTCCCAATCAGCCCCAGCATTTT.

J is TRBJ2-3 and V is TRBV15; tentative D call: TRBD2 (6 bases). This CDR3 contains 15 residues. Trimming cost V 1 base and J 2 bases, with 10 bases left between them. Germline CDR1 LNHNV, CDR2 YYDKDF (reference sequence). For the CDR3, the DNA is TGTGCCACCAGCAGAGGTGGACTAAACACAGATACGCAGTATTTT. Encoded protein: CATSRGGLNTDTQYF.

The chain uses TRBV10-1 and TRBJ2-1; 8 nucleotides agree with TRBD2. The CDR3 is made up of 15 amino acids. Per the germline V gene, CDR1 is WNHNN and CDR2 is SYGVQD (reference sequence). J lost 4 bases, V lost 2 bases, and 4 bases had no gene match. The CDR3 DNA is TGCGCCAGCAGTGAGAGGAGCGGGGGATACAATGAGCAGTTCTTC. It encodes CASSERSGGYNEQFF.

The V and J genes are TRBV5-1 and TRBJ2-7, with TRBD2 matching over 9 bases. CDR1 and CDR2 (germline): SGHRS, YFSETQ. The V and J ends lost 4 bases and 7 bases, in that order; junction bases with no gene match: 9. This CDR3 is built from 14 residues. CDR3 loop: CASSVLAGSEEQYF. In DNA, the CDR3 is TGCGCCAGCAGCGTCCTAGCGGGGAGCGAAGAGCAGTACTTC.

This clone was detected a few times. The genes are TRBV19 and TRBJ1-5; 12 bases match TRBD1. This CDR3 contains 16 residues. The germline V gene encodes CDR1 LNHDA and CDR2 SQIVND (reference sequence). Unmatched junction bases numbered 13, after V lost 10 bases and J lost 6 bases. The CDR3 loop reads CATKAGTGGFGQPQHF. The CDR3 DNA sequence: TGTGCCACCAAGGCCGGGACAGGGGGCTTCGGTCAGCCCCAGCATTTT.

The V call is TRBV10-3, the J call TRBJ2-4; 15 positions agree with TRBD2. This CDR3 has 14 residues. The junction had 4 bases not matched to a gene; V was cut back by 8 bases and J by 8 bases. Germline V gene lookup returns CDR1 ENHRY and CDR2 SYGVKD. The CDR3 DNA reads TGTGCCATCGGGACTAGCGGGGGGAGAGACATTCAGTACTTC. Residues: CAIGTSGGRDIQYF.

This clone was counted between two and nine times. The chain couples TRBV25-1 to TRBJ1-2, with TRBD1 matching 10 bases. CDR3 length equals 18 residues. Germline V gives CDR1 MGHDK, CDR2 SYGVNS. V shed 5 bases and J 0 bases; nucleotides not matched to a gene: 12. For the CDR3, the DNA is TGTGCCAGCAGTACAGGCCGACAGGGGGCCTATACTAACTATGGCTACACCTTC. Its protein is CASSTGRQGAYTNYGYTF.

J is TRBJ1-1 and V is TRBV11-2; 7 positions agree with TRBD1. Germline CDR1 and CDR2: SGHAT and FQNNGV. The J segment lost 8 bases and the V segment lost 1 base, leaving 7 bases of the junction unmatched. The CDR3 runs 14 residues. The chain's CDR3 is CASSLVGRGDEAFF. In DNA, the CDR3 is TGTGCCAGCAGCTTAGTAGGCAGGGGGGACGAAGCTTTCTTT.

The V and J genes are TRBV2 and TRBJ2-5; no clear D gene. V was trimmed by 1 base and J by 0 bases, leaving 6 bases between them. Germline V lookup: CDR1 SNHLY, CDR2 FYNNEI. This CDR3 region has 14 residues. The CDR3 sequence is CASSEVSYQETQYF. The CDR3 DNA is TGTGCCAGCAGTGAAGTGTCGTACCAAGAGACCCAGTACTTC. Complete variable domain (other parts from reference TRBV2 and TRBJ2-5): EPEVTQTPSHQVTQMGQEVILRCVPISNHLYFYWYRQILGQKVEFLVSFYNNEISEKSEIFDDQFSVERPDGSNFTLKIRSTKLEDSAMYFCASSEVSYQETQYFGPGTRLLVL.

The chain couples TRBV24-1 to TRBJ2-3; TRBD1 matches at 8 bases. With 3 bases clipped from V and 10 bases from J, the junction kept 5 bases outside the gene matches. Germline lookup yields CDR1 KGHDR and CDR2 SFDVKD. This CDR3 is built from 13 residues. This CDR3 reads CATSDPGQGAQYF. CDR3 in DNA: TGTGCCACCAGTGATCCTGGACAGGGAGCGCAGTATTTT.

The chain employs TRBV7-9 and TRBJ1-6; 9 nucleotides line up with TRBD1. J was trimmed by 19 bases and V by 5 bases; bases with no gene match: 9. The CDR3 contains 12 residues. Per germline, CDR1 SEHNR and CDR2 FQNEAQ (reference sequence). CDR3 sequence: CASSTISGTGHF. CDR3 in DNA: TGTGCCAGCAGCACTATTTCCGGGACAGGGCACTTT.

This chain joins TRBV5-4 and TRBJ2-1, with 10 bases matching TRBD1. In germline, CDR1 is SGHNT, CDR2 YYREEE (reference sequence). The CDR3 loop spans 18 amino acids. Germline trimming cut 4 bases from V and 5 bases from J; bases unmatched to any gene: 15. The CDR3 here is CASSGVISDRGPNNEQFF. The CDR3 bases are TGTGCCAGCAGCGGCGTGATAAGCGACAGGGGGCCGAACAATGAGCAGTTCTTC.

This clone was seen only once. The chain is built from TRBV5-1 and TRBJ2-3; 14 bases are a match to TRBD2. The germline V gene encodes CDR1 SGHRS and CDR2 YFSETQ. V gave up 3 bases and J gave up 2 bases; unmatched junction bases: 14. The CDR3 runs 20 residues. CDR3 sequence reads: CASSSSVPGLAGDPTDTQYF. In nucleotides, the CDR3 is TGCGCCAGCAGCTCCTCAGTCCCGGGACTAGCGGGGGACCCCACAGATACGCAGTATTTT.

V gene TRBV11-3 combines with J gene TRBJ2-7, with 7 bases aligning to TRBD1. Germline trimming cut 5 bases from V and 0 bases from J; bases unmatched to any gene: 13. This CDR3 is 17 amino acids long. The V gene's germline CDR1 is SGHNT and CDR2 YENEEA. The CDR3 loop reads CASSRVSGQAFSYEQYF. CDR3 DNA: TGTGCCAGCAGCCGAGTGAGTGGACAGGCCTTCTCCTACGAGCAGTACTTC.

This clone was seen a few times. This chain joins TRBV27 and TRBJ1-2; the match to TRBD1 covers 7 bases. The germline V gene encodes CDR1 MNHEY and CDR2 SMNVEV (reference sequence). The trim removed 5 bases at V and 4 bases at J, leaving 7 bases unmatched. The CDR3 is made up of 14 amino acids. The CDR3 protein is CASSIDRAGYGYTF. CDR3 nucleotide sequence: TGTGCCAGCAGTATAGACAGGGCCGGCTATGGCTACACCTTC.

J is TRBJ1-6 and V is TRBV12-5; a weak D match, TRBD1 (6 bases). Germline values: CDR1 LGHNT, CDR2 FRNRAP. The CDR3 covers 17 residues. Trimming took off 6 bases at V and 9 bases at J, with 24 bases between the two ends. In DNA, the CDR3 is TGTGCTAGTGGCTCCCGCCCGGGGGGCGGATCGGTTTCACCCCTCCACTTT. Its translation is CASGSRPGGGSVSPLHF.

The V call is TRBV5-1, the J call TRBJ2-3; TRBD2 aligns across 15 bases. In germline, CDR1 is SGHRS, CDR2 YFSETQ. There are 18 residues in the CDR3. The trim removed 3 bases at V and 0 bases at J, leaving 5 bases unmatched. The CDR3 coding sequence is TGCGCCAGCAGCTCCGGACTAGCGGGGGGGACTAGCACAGATACGCAGTATTTT. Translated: CASSSGLAGGTSTDTQYF.